Below, 18 T cell receptor beta chains from the same sample are listed, as sequenced in a study of graft-versus-host responses after intestinal transplantation. These receptors lack a known antigen. Measured with immunoSEQ multiplex PCR; TCRdb has only the in-frame clones, and not every one. This sample has about 120,000 clones; about nine tenths occur once, and the top ten carry about 0.18%. The specimen was unstimulated CD4+ T cells sorted from spleen or lymph node cells, collected before intestinal transplant. These receptors originate from a human donor who received an intestinal transplant.

This clone was observed a handful of times. The CDR3 is CASSQGLAGEETQYF. DNA of the CDR3: TGTGCCAGCAGTCAGGGACTAGCGGGGGAAGAGACCCAGTACTTC. The genes are TRBV11-2 and TRBJ2-5; 14 positions agree with TRBD2. The ends lost 6 bases at V and 3 bases at J; junction bases unmatched: 3. This CDR3 has 15 residues. Germline-derived CDR1 and CDR2 are SGHAT and FQNNGV.

V usage is TRBV29-1 and J usage is TRBJ1-2; no clear D. The CDR3 covers 14 residues. Trimming left V 4 bases short and J 1 base short, with 13 bases between. CDR1 SQVTM and CDR2 ANQGSEA come from the germline V gene. The CDR3 loop reads CSVVEEPFNYGYTF. The CDR3 DNA sequence: TGCAGCGTTGTTGAGGAGCCCTTTAACTATGGCTACACCTTC. The complete variable domain, with remaining parts taken from reference TRBV29-1 and TRBJ1-2, reads SAVISQKPSRDICQRGTSLTIQCQVDSQVTMMFWYRQQPGQSLTLIATANQGSEATYESGFVIDKFPISRPNLTFSTLTVSNMSPEDSSIYLCSVVEEPFNYGYTFGSGTRLTVV.

The chain employs TRBV7-3 and TRBJ2-5, with TRBD2 identical over 14 bases. The germline V gene encodes CDR1 SGHTA and CDR2 FQGTGA. The ends lost 3 bases at V and 5 bases at J; junction bases unmatched: 5. This CDR3 spans 16 amino acids. The CDR3 bases are TGTGCCAGCAGCTTGACTAGCGGGAGGGCCCGGGAGACCCAGTACTTC. Its protein product is CASSLTSGRARETQYF.

The chain employs TRBV27 and TRBJ1-2, with D tentatively TRBD1 (6 bases). Germline CDR1 MNHEY, CDR2 SMNVEV (reference sequence). With 3 bases removed from V and 7 bases from J, the gap between germline ends came to 12 bases. This CDR3 has 13 residues. The CDR3 nucleotides read TGTGCCAGCAGTTTCGTGCGAGGGGGTGGCTACACCTTC. It encodes CASSFVRGGGYTF.

The V and J genes are TRBV5-1 and TRBJ1-2, with D perhaps matching TRBD1 (6 bases). Trimming left V 0 bases short and J 1 base short, with 10 bases between. The length of the CDR3 is 15 residues. Germline CDR1 SGHRS, CDR2 YFSETQ. CDR3 DNA: TGCGCCAGCAGCTTGGCAGGGGAGATTAACTATGGCTACACCTTC. This codes for CASSLAGEINYGYTF.

The J gene is TRBJ1-5, the V gene TRBV25-1; D is unresolved. The CDR3 totals 13 residues. With 8 bases removed from V and 2 bases from J, the gap between germline ends came to 10 bases. CDR1 MGHDK and CDR2 SYGVNS come from the germline V gene. CDR3 in DNA: TGTGCCAGCCAAGCGTGGGGCAATCAGCCCCAGCATTTT. Translating it yields CASQAWGNQPQHF. Combining the CDR3 with reference TRBV25-1 and TRBJ1-5 gives the whole variable domain EADIYQTPRYLVIGTGKKITLECSQTMGHDKMYWYQQDPGMELHLIHYSYGVNSTEKGDLSSESTVSRIRTEHFPLTLESARPSHTSQYLCASQAWGNQPQHFGDGTRLSIL.

In nucleotides, the CDR3 is TGCGCCAGCAGCCCGGGAGGGGGGGGAGGTCAGCCCCAGCATTTT. This sequence encodes CASSPGGGGGQPQHF. V is TRBV5-1 and J is TRBJ1-5, with D possibly being TRBD1 (6 bases). V lost 4 bases to trimming and J lost 6 bases, with 17 bases between them. The germline CDR1 and CDR2 sequences are SGHRS and YFSETQ. The CDR3 is made up of 15 amino acids.

The rearrangement uses TRBV2 and TRBJ2-3; 7 nucleotides align to TRBD1. Trimming at V came to 6 bases and at J to 2 bases, leaving 14 bases not matched to a gene. Germline V gene lookup returns CDR1 SNHLY and CDR2 FYNNEI. This CDR3 has 17 amino acids. In DNA form, the CDR3 reads TGTGCCAGCAGGGACCGACAGGGAAGGGGGTACACAGATACGCAGTATTTT. Translation gives CASRDRQGRGYTDTQYF.

The chain uses TRBV7-3 and TRBJ2-5; 8 bases align to TRBD2. This CDR3 is built from 15 residues. The V segment lost 2 bases and the J segment 2 bases; nucleotides outside the gene matches: 4. CDR1 is SGHTA and CDR2 is FQGTGA in the germline V gene. The CDR3 sequence is CASSLSSGSQETQYF. The CDR3 DNA follows: TGTGCCAGCAGCTTATCTAGCGGGTCGCAAGAGACCCAGTACTTC.

This chain connects TRBV4-3 to TRBJ2-3, with 12 bases that match TRBD2. The germline gives CDR1 LGHNA, CDR2 YSLEER. This CDR3 is 16 amino acids long. J lost 1 base, V lost 1 base, and 0 bases had no gene match. CDR3 nucleotide sequence: TGCGCCAGCAGCCAAGGACTAGCGGGGGGCACAGATACGCAGTATTTT. Translated: CASSQGLAGGTDTQYF.

The chain employs TRBV10-2 and TRBJ1-1; D unresolved. Trimming stripped 6 bases from V and 0 bases from J, with 20 bases between. The CDR3 has 17 residues. Germline V gives CDR1 WSHSY, CDR2 SAAADI. The CDR3 sequence: CASRRDGKFFMNTEAFF. In DNA, the CDR3 is TGCGCCAGCAGACGGGATGGGAAATTTTTTATGAACACTGAAGCTTTCTTT.

The V call is TRBV19, the J call TRBJ1-2; 12 nucleotides line up with TRBD1. CDR3 size: 17 residues. V was pared by 4 bases and J by 3 bases, with 9 bases of the junction left unmatched. From germline, CDR1 is LNHDA and CDR2 SQIVND (reference sequence). The DNA for the CDR3 is TGTGCCAGTAGTACTGGGACAGGGGGCCTTTTGGACTATGGCTACACCTTC. This gives the protein CASSTGTGGLLDYGYTF.

The J gene is TRBJ1-1, the V gene TRBV9; unclear D gene. Looked up from germline, CDR1 is SGDLS and CDR2 is YYNGEE. The V end lost 4 bases, the J end lost 11 bases, and 15 bases lay between the germline ends. This CDR3 contains 12 residues. The CDR3: CASSPIGREAFF. CDR3 nucleotides: TGTGCCAGCAGCCCAATAGGGAGGGAGGCTTTCTTT.

The genes are TRBV29-1 and TRBJ2-1; 8 bases align to TRBD2. J was trimmed by 4 bases and V by 3 bases; bases with no gene match: 2. The CDR3 extends over 13 amino acids. Germline CDR1 SQVTM, CDR2 ANQGSEA. Here the CDR3 reads CSVDGTSYNEQFF. CDR3 coding DNA: TGCAGCGTTGACGGGACTAGTTACAATGAGCAGTTCTTC.

This clone was picked up one time. V and J are TRBV7-2 and TRBJ1-1; 10 bases are a match to TRBD1. With 5 bases clipped from V and 4 bases from J, the junction kept 13 bases outside the gene matches. The CDR3 length is 17 residues. The V gene's germline CDR1 is SGHTA and CDR2 FQGNSA. CDR3 protein: CASSGPIGQGGGTEAFF. The CDR3 nucleotides are TGTGCCAGCAGCGGCCCAATAGGACAGGGGGGTGGCACTGAAGCTTTCTTT.

The rearrangement links TRBV29-1 to TRBJ2-5; 9 nucleotides line up with TRBD1. The CDR3 is 15 amino acids. Germline values: CDR1 SQVTM, CDR2 ANQGSEA. V was pared by 4 bases and J by 3 bases, with 9 bases of the junction left unmatched. The CDR3 DNA sequence: TGCAGCGTTGTCGGGACAGGGCGCCTTAAAGAGACCCAGTACTTC. It specifies CSVVGTGRLKETQYF.

V gene TRBV7-2 combines with J gene TRBJ2-7; D remains ambiguous. Germline CDR1 SGHTA, CDR2 FQGNSA. This CDR3 contains 15 residues. The V end lost 1 base, the J end lost 0 bases, and 10 bases lay between the germline ends. The CDR3 region is CASSLDTRSSYEQYF. The CDR3, as DNA: TGTGCCAGCAGCTTAGATACCCGGAGCTCCTACGAGCAGTACTTC.

This chain joins TRBV10-1 and TRBJ1-3; no reliable D call. The CDR3 extends over 15 amino acids. The germline CDR1 and CDR2 sequences are WNHNN and SYGVQD (reference sequence). The V end lost 3 bases, the J end lost 0 bases, and 9 bases lay between the germline ends. CDR3 coding DNA: TGCGCCAGCAGTGAAGGAGTGAACTCTGGAAACACCATATATTTT. Protein product: CASSEGVNSGNTIYF.